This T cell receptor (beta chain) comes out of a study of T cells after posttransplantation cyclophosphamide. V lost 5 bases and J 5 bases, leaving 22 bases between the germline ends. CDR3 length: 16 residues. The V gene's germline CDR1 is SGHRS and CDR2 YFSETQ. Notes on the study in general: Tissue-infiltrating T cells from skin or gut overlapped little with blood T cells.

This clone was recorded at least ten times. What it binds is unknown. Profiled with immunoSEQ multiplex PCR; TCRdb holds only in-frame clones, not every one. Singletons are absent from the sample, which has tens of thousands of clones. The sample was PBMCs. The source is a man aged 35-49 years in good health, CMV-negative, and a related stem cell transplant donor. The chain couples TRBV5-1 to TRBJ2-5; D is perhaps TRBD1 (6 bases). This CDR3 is CASSPLLQGLGETQYF. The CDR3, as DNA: TGCGCCAGCAGTCCACTCCTACAGGGTCTCGGGGAGACCCAGTACTTC. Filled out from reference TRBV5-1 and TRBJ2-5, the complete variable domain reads KAGVTQTPRYLIKTRGQQVTLSCSPISGHRSVSWYQQTPGQGLQFLFEYFSETQRNKGNFPGRFSGRQFSNSRSEMNVSTLELGDSALYLCASSPLLQGLGETQYFGPGTRLLVL.